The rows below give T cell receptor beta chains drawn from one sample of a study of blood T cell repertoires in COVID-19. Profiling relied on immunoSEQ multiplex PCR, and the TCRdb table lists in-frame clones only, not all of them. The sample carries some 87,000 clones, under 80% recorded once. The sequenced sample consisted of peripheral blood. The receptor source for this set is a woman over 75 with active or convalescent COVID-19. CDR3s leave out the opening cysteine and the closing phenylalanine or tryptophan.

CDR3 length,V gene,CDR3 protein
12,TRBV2,ASNIGTDTYEQY
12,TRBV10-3,AISESEPNYGYT
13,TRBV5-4,ASYRPRSSYNEQF
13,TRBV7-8,ASSFPGRGQETQY
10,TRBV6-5,ASSGQMGTQY
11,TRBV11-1,ASSSGGLYEQY
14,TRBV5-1,ASSFGTGDGDEKLF
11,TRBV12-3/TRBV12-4,ASHPGRGAEAF
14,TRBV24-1,ATSDPTGEHYNEQF
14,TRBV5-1,ASSLDVRGLTDTQY
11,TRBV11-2,ASSFQGTTEAF
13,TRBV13,ASSPGTGGADTQY
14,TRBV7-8,ASSLAVQGRNYGYT
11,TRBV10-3,AISVGEGSTQH
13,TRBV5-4,ASSLGGGARDTQY
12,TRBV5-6,ASSLGGENYGYT
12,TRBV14,ASSQDIVEGTQY
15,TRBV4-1,ASSRTYSGGALGELF
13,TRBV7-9,ASGGFRGANYGYT
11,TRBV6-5,ASMGQRLTEAF
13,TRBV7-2,ASSPVGVYNSPLH
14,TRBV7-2,ASSLAGTLNTGELF
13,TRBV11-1,ASSSPSGGQETQY
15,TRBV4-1,ASSHRQASATNEKLF
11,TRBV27,ASSLAGTTGYT
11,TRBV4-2,ASSRGDKNIQY
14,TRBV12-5,ASGPRQGAAKNIQY
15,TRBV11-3,ASSLSGGAEGTDTQY
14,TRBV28,ASNERGGRDTDTQY
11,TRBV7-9,ASSAGTIEKLF
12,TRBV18,ASSPPTGPGELF
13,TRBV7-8,ASTTNAGPAYEQY
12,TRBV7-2,ASSPGHSSYEQY
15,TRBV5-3,ARSPGTERTDNQPQH
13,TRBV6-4,ASSDLAASYNEQF